This T cell receptor (beta chain) was retrieved from a study of CD8+ T cells in alopecia areata. The germline CDR1 and CDR2 sequences are SEHNR and FQNEAQ (reference sequence). V lost 2 bases, J lost 2 bases, and 12 bases lay in between. This CDR3 comprises 15 residues. The sequencing template was cDNA reverse transcribed from extracted RNA. The assay was immunoSEQ multiplex PCR, and TCRdb's table has in-frame clones only and misses some. This sample has some 150,000 clones, with about 85% found just once. Treatment reported: oral pan-JAK inhibitor, 5-10 mg twice daily. The source is a human donor with alopecia areata. This chain uses TRBV7-9 with TRBJ1-2; D is unresolved. The source was CD8+ T cells sorted from blood, collected at week 4, from a patient treated with tofacitinib. The CDR3 nucleotides read TGTGCCAGCAGCTTAAATGACCGGAGAAACTATGGCTACACCTTC. Amino acids: CASSLNDRRNYGYTF.